This entry concerns a single T cell receptor (beta chain). The data stem from a study of blood T cell repertoires in COVID-19. Study at large: Samples of COVID-19 (acute and convalescent) were obtained from the United States, Italy and Spain.

Donors were grouped by their self-reported clinical history. Repertoires were generated with immunoSEQ multiplex PCR, while TCRdb's copy carries only in-frame clones and drops some. In the table there are 300,000 or so clones, around nine tenths of which are singletons. Germline values: CDR1 MGHRA, CDR2 YSYEKL. Deletions cut 1 base from V and 5 bases from J, with 9 bases between. This CDR3 is 15 amino acids long. The chain couples TRBV4-1 to TRBJ1-6, with D maybe TRBD1 (5 bases). The specimen was PBMCs or T cells enriched from blood (not recorded which). This TCR was recovered from a woman between 45 and 60 years old who had been exposed to COVID-19. The CDR3 nucleotides are TGCGCCAGCAGCCAAGCTCCCAGGGATAATTCACCCCTCCACTTT. As protein: CASSQAPRDNSPLHF.